Listed below are T cell receptor beta chains from one sample, sequenced in a study of T cell repertoires in cytomegalovirus infection. TCRdb analysed the reads with MiXCR anew, one entry per CDR3 protein. The data hold approximately 140,000 distinct CDR3 sequences, with under 8.5% observed a single time. Sequencing was performed on PBMCs. Receptors were obtained from a human donor in good health (CMV status not recorded). Some clones in this sample may be carry-over from other donors' samples. CDR3s leave out the opening cysteine and the closing phenylalanine or tryptophan. Some rows have no size entry. The others give once, few or many, or a class for an expanded clone.

V gene: TRBV7-2; clone size: many; CDR3 protein: ASSLSRGVGEQF
V gene: TRBV20-1; clone size: .; CDR3 protein: SARGGGSGRTQY
V gene: TRBV29-1; clone size: many; CDR3 protein: SVERLGGDGFNTGELF
V gene: TRBV30; clone size: many; CDR3 protein: AWSVPPRRAEAF
V gene: TRBV20-1; clone size: many; CDR3 protein: SAPRAQISTDTQY
V gene: TRBV19; clone size: many; CDR3 protein: ASSIQAANEKLF
V gene: TRBV7-2; clone size: many; CDR3 protein: ASSTRVGGGGNEQF
V gene: TRBV25-1; clone size: many; CDR3 protein: ASRTGLDNEQF
V gene: TRBV7-2; clone size: many; CDR3 protein: ASSLTDTNYGYT
V gene: TRBV28; clone size: many; CDR3 protein: ASRIRQRLFSSYNSPLH
V gene: TRBV7-2; clone size: many; CDR3 protein: ASSLVGAETQY
V gene: TRBV5-1; clone size: many; CDR3 protein: ASSLFRVGTDTQY
V gene: TRBV20-1; clone size: few; CDR3 protein: SARVTGPAISSYNSPLH
V gene: TRBV6-6; clone size: many; CDR3 protein: ASSSQVNRERQETQY
V gene: TRBV5-1; clone size: .; CDR3 protein: ASSFRQAQEAF
V gene: TRBV7-2; clone size: .; CDR3 protein: ASSRGRGGADTQY